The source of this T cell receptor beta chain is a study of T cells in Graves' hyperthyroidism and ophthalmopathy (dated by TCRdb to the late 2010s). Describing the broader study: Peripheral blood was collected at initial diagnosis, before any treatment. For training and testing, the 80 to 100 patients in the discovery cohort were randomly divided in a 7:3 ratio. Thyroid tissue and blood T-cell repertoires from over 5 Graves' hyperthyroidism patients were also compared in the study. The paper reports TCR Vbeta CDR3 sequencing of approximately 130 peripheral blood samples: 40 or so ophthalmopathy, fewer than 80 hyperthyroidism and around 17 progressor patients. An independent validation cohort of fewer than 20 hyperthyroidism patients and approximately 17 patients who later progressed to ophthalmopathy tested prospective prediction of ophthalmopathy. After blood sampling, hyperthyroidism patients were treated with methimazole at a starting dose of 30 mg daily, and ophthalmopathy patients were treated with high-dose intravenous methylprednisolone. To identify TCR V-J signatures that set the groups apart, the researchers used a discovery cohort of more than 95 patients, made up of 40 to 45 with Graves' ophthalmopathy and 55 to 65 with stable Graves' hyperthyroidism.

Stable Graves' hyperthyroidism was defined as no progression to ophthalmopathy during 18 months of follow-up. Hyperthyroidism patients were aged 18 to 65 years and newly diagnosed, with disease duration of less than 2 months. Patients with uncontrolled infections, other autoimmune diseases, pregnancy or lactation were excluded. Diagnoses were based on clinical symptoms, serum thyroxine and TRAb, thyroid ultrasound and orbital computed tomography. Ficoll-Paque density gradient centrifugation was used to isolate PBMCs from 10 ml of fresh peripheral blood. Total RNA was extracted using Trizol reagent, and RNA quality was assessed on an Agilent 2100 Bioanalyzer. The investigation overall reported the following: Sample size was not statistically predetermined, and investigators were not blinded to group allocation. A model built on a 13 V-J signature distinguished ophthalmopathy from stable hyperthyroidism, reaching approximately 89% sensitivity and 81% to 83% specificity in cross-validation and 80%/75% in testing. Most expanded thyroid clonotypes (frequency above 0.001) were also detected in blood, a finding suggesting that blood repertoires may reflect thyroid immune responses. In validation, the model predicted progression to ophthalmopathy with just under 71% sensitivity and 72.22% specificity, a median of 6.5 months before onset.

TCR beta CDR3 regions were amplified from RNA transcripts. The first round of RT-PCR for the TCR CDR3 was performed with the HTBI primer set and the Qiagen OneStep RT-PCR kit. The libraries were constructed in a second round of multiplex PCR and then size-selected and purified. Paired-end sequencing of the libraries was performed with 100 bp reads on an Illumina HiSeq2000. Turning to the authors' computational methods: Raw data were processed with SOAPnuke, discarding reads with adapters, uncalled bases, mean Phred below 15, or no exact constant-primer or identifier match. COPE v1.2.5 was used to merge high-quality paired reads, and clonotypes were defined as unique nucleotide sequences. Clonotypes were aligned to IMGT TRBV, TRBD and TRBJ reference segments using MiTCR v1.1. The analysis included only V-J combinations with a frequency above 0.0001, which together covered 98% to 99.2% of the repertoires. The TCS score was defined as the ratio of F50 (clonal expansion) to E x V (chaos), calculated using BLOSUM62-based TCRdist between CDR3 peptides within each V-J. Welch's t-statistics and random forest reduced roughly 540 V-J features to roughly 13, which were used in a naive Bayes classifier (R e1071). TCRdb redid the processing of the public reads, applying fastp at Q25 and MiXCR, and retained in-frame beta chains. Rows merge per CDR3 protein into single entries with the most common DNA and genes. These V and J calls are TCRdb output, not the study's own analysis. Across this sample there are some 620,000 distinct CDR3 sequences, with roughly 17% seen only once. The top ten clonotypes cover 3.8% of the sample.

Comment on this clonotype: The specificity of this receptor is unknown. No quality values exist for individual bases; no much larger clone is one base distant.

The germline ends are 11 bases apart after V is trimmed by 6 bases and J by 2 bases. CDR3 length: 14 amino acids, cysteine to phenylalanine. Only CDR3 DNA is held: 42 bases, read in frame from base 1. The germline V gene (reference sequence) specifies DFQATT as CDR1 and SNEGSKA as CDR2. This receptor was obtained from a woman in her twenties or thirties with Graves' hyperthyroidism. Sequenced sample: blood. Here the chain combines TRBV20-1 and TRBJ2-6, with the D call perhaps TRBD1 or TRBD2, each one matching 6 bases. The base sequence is TGCAGTGCCAAGGAGGGGGCTGGGGCCAACGTCCTGACTTTC. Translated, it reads CSAKEGAGANVLTF.